This entry features one TCR beta chain sequence. This sample was taken from a study of blood T cell repertoires in COVID-19. Trimming pared 2 bases from V and 0 bases from J, leaving 13 bases between. The CDR3 covers 16 residues. From germline, CDR1 is MNHEY and CDR2 SVGAGI. In the source study's methods: Amplification of reference gene primers was used by the study to estimate nucleated cell counts. Profiled with immunoSEQ multiplex PCR; TCRdb holds only in-frame clones, not every one. V and J calls and clone size are copied from that table; D and trimming were computed from the DNA. In the table there are 150,000 or so clones, approximately 80% of which are singletons.

This TCR derives from an elderly woman with acute or convalescent COVID-19. This sequence joins TRBV6-5 and TRBJ1-2; unclear D gene. Material for sequencing was peripheral blood. The CDR3 reads CASSYPYEGTNYGYTF. CDR3 nucleotides: TGTGCCAGCAGTTACCCTTATGAGGGTACTAACTATGGCTACACCTTC.